This TCR beta chain derives from a study of a mutant IDH1 vaccine in newly diagnosed glioma. Indicated time point: week 47, end of study. Doses of 300 ug of mutant IDH1 20-mer peptide were given with topical imiquimod. Sequencing used immunoSEQ multiplex PCR; TCRdb keeps in-frame clones, though not all of them. The sample yields fewer than 55,000 clones, around 60% seen once. Regarding this clone: The antigen remains unidentified.

CDR3 size: 15 residues. Trimming left V 3 bases short and J 1 base short, with 10 bases between. Per the germline V gene, CDR1 is WNHNN and CDR2 is SYGVQD (reference sequence). This receptor was identified in a man aged 35-49 years with glioma. Some clones in this sample may be carry-over from other donors' samples. This material consisted of peripheral blood mononuclear cells (PBMCs), taken from a glioma patient whose treatment included an IDH1 peptide vaccine. V and J are TRBV10-1 and TRBJ2-1; D tentatively reads TRBD1 or TRBD2 (6 bases each). CDR3 in DNA: TGCGCCAGCAGTGAAGGGGGGAGGTCCTACAATGAGCAGTTCTTC. Amino acids: CASSEGGRSYNEQFF.